The rows below give T cell receptor beta chains drawn from one sample of a study of CD8 T cells in ankylosing spondylitis. TCRdb re-called the 5' RACE reads with MiXCR, one entry per CDR3 protein. The sample shows fewer than 650,000 distinct CDR3 sequences, 12% of them seen only once. The sample was blood, either unsorted or a sorted T cell fraction (not recorded which). Every receptor here comes from a male donor with ankylosing spondylitis. Both conserved end residues are part of each CDR3. The D gene is left open where the match is weak. Clone size is stated in some rows and not others, as once, few, many or a class when expanded.

size	V	J	D	CDR3	DNA
NA	TRBV27	TRBJ1-1	TRBD1	CASSPFDRATEAFF	TGTGCCAGCAGTCCTTTCGACAGGGCCACTGAAGCTTTCTTT
few	TRBV20-1	TRBJ2-2	NA	CSARGGLRTSNTGELFF	TGCAGTGCTAGAGGGGGTTTGAGGACATCGAACACCGGGGAGCTGTTTTTT
NA	TRBV7-9	TRBJ2-7	TRBD2	CASSLALAGAAEQYF	TGTGCCAGCAGCTTAGCTCTAGCGGGAGCCGCCGAGCAGTACTTC
NA	TRBV4-1	TRBJ2-1	TRBD2	CASSQDPGGYNEQFF	TGCGCCAGCAGCCAAGACCCGGGGGGGTACAATGAGCAGTTCTTC
once	TRBV20-1	TRBJ2-1	NA	CSARAGAAYNDQFF	TGCAGTGCTAGAGCCGGAGCCGCGTACAATGACCAGTTCTTC
many	TRBV7-9	TRBJ2-1	TRBD2	CASSQTGLAGTNEQFF	TGTGCCAGCAGCCAGACGGGACTAGCGGGAACCAATGAGCAGTTCTTC
NA	TRBV7-2	TRBJ1-1	NA	CASSIRTASNTEAFF	TGTGCCAGCAGCATCAGGACAGCCTCGAACACTGAAGCTTTCTTT
NA	TRBV20-1	TRBJ2-3	NA	CSARPHSGTDTQYF	TGCAGTGCTAGGCCCCATAGTGGGACAGATACGCAGTATTTT
many	TRBV12-3/TRBV12-4	TRBJ2-1	TRBD2	CASSLGLAGSKQFF	TGTGCCAGCAGTTTAGGACTAGCGGGATCCAAGCAGTTCTTC
few	TRBV12-3/TRBV12-4	TRBJ2-3	NA	CASNKGDTQYF	TGTGCCAGCAACAAGGGAGATACGCAGTATTTT
NA	TRBV5-8	TRBJ2-5	NA	CASSDLALREHIESQYF	TGTGCCAGCAGCGACCTGGCCCTGAGGGAGCATATAGAGTCCCAGTACTTC
few	TRBV12-3/TRBV12-4	TRBJ1-2	NA	CASRQTHGGQPGYTF	TGTGCCAGCAGACAAACGCACGGGGGACAACCGGGCTACACCTTC
few	TRBV29-1	TRBJ1-1	NA	CSGEGSPNTEAFF	TGCAGCGGAGAAGGCAGCCCGAACACTGAAGCTTTCTTT
few	TRBV6-6	TRBJ1-1	TRBD1	CATDRGNTEAFF	TGTGCCACGGACAGGGGGAATACTGAAGCTTTCTTT
NA	TRBV9	TRBJ1-3	TRBD1	CASSVRTGGDSGNTIYF	TGTGCCAGCAGCGTTCGGACAGGGGGCGACTCTGGAAACACCATATATTTT
few	TRBV29-1	TRBJ2-3	NA	CSGMGGPMTTDTQYF	TGCAGCGGGATGGGTGGACCGATGACCACAGATACGCAGTATTTT
NA	TRBV21-1	TRBJ2-6	NA	CATGGPISGANVLTF	TGTGCCACCGGAGGCCCTATCTCTGGGGCCAACGTCCTGACTTTC
few	TRBV5-4	TRBJ2-1	NA	CASSLAGNEAHNEQFF	TGTGCCAGCAGTCTCGCAGGGAACGAGGCCCACAATGAGCAGTTCTTC
NA	TRBV2	TRBJ2-5	TRBD1	CASIKQGAQETQYF	TGTGCCAGCATAAAACAGGGGGCCCAGGAGACCCAGTACTTC
NA	TRBV12-3/TRBV12-4	TRBJ2-1	TRBD2	CASSWGLAGAGEQFF	TGTGCCAGCAGTTGGGGACTAGCGGGAGCGGGGGAGCAGTTCTTC
NA	TRBV6-5	TRBJ1-5	TRBD1	CASSYRQGGQPQHF	TGTGCCAGCAGTTACCGACAGGGAGGCCAGCCCCAGCATTTT
NA	TRBV29-1	TRBJ1-6	TRBD1	CSASEAGQGDSPLHF	TGCAGCGCATCCGAAGCGGGACAGGGCGACTCACCCCTCCACTTT
NA	TRBV7-2	TRBJ2-5	NA	CASSPPQDRLTQYF	TGTGCCAGCAGCCCACCACAGGACAGACTGACCCAGTACTTC
many	TRBV7-8	TRBJ2-5	TRBD1	CASSARGMFRDRESETQYF	TGTGCCAGCAGCGCCCGAGGAATGTTCCGGGACAGGGAGTCCGAGACCCAGTACTTC
few	TRBV2	TRBJ2-1	NA	CAILGGAAYNEQFF	TGTGCCATCCTCGGAGGGGCGGCCTACAATGAGCAGTTCTTC
NA	TRBV13	TRBJ2-7	NA	CASSPPGDALSEQYF	TGTGCCAGCAGCCCCCCCGGGGACGCTTTATCCGAGCAGTACTTC
many	TRBV2	TRBJ2-1	NA	CASSEGPVGFF	TGTGCCAGCAGTGAAGGCCCGGTAGGGTTCTTC
few	TRBV7-2	TRBJ2-3	TRBD2	CASSRTSGFTDTQYF	TGTGCCAGCAGCAGGACTAGCGGGTTCACAGATACGCAGTATTTT
once	TRBV2	TRBJ2-2	TRBD2	CASSEGLAGGELFF	TGTGCCAGCAGTGAAGGGCTAGCGGGGGGGGAGCTGTTTTTT
NA	TRBV20-1	TRBJ1-2	NA	CSARRGRYGYTF	TGCAGTGCTAGGCGGGGGCGCTATGGCTACACCTTC
NA	TRBV16	TRBJ1-5	NA	CASSRHTGGMNQPQHF	TGTGCCAGCAGCCGTCACACGGGGGGGATGAATCAGCCCCAGCATTTT
NA	TRBV11-2	TRBJ2-1	NA	CASTLTFAGHNEQFF	TGTGCCAGCACCTTGACTTTTGCGGGGCACAATGAGCAGTTCTTC
few	TRBV5-1	TRBJ1-4	NA	CASSSSTRTNEKLFF	TGCGCCAGCAGTTCATCGACACGAACTAATGAAAAACTGTTTTTT